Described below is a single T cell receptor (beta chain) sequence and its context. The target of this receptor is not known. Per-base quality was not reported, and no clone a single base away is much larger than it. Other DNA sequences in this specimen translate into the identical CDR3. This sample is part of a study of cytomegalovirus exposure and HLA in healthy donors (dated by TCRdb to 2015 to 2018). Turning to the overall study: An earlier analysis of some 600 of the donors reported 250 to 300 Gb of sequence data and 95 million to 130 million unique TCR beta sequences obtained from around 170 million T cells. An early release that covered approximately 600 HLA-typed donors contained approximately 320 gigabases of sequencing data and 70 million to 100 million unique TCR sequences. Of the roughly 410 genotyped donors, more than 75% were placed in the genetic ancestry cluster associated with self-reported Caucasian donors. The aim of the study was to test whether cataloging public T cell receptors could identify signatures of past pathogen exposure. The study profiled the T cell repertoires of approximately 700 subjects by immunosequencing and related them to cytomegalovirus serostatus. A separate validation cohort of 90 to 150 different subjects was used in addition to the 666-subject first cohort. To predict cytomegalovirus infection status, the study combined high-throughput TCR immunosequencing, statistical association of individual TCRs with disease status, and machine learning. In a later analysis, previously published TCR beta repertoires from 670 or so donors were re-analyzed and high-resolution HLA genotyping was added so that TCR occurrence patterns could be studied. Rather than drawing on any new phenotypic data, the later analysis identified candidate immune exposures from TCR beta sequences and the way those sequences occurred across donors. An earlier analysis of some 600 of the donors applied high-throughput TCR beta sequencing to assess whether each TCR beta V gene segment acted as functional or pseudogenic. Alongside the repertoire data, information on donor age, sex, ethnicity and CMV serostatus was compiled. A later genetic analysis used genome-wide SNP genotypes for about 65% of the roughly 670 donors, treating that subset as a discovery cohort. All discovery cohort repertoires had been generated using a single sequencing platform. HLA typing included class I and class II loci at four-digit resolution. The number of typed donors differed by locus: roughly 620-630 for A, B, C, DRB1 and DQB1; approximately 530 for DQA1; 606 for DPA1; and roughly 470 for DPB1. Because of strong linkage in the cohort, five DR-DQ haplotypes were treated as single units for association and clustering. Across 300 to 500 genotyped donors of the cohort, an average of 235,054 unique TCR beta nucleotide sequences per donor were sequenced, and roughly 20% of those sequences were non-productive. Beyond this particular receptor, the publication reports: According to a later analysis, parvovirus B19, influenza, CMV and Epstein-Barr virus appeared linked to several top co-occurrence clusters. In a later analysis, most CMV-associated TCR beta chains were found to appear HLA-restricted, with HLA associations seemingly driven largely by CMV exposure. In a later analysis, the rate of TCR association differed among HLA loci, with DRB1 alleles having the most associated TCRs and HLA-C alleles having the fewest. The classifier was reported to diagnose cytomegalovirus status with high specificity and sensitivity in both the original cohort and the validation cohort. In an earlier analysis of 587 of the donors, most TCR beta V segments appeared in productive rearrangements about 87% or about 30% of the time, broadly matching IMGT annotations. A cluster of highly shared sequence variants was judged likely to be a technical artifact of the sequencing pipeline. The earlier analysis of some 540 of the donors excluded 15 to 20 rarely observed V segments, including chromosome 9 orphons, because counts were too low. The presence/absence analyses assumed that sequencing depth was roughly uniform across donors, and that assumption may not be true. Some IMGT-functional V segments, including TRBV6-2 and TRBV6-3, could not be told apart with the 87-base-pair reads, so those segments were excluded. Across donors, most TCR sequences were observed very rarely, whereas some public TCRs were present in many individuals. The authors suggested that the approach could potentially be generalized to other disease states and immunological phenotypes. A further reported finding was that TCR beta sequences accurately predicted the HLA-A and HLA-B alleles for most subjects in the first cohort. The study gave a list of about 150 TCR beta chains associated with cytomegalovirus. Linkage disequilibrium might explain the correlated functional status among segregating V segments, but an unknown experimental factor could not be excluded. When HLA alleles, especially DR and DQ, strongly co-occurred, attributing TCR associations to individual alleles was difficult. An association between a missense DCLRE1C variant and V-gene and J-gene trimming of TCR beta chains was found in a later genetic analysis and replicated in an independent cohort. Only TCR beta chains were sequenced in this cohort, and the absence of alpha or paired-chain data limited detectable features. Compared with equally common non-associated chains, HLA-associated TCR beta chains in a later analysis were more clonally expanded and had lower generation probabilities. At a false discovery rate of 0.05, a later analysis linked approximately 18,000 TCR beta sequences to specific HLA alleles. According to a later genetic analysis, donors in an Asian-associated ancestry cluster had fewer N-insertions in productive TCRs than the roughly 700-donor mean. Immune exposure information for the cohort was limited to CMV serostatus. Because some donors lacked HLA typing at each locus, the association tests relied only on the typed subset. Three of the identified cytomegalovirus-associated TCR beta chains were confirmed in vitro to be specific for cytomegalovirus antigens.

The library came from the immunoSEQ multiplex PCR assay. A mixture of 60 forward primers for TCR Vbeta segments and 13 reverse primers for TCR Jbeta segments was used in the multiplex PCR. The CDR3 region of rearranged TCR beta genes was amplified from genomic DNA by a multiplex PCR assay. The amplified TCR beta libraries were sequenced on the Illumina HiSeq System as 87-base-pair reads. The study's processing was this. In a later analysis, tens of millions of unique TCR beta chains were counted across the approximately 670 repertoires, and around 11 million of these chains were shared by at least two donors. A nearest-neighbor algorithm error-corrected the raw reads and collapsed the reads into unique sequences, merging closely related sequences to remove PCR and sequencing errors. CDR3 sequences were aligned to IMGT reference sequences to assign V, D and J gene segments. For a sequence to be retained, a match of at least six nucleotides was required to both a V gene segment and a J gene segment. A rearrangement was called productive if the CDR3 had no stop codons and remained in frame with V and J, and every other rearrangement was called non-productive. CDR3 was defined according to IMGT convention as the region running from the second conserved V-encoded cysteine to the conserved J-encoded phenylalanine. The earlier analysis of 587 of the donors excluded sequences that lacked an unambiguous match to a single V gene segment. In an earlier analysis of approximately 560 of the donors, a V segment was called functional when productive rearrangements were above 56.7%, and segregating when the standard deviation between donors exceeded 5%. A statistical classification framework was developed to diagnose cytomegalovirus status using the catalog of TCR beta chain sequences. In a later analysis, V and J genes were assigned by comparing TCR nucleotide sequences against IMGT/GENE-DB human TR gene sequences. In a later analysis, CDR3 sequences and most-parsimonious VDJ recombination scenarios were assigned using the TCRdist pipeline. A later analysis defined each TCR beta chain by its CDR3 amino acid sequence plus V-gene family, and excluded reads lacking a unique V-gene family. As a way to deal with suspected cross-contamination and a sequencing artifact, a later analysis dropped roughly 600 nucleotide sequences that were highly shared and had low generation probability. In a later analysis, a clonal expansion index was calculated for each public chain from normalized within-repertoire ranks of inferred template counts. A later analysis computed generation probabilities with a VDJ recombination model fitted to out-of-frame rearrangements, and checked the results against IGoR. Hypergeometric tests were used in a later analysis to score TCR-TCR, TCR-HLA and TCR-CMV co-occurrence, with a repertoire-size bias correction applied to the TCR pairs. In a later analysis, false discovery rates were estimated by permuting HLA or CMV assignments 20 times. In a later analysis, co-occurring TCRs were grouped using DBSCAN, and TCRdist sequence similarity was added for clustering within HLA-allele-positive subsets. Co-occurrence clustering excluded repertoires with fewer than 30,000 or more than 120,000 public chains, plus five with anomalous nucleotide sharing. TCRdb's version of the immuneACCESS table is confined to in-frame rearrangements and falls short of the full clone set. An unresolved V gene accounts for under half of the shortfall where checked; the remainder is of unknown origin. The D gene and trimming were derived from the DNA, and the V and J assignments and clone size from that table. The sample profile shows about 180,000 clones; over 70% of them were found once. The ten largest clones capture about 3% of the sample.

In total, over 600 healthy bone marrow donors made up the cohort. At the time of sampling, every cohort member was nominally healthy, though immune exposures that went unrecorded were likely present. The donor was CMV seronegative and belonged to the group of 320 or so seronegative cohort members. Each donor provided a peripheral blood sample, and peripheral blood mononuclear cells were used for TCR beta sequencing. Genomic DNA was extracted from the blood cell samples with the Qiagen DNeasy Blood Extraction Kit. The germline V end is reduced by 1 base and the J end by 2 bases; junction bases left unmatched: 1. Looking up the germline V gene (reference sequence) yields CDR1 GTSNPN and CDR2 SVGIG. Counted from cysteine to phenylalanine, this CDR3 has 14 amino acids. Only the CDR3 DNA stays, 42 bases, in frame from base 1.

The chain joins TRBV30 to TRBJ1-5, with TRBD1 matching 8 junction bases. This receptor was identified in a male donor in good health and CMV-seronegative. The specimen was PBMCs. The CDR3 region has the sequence CAWSGGQGNQPQHF. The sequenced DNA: TGTGCCTGGAGTGGGGGACAGGGCAATCAGCCCCAGCATTTT.